Sequencing of this TCR beta chain was carried out in a study of T cell responses to AZD1222 COVID-19 vaccine. The study's findings and limits: Rises in breadth and depth of Spike-specific TCRs came after two AZD1222 doses. Repertoires were obtained solely post-peak T cell response. Clonal diversity was possibly underestimated; the donors were predominantly white British and more often female. At study baseline, merely more than 5 AZD1222 recipients were seropositive.

Note on this clone: What it binds is not known.

Here immunoSEQ multiplex PCR was the method, and the copy in TCRdb shows in-frame clones only, minus some. Of 70,000 to 90,000 clones in the sample, around 90% were seen once. This clonotype originated in an adult in good health. The sequencing used peripheral blood, collected on day 0 of AZD1222 vaccination.

CDR3: CASSLNPLAGPYEQYF. In nucleotides, the CDR3 is TGTGCCAGCAGCTTAAACCCACTAGCGGGACCCTACGAGCAGTACTTC. The chain links TRBV7-3 to TRBJ2-7; 10 bases align to TRBD2. The CDR3 is made up of 16 amino acids. The J segment lost 2 bases and the V segment lost 1 base, leaving 5 bases of the junction unmatched. CDR1 SGHTA and CDR2 FQGTGA come from the germline V gene.